This T cell receptor beta chain was captured by sequencing in a study of blood T cell repertoires in COVID-19. About the research overall: Sites in the United States, Italy and Spain provided acute and convalescent COVID-19 samples. In each case, the material was cDNA or gDNA derived from T cells, B-cell-depleted T cells, or PBMCs.

Recruited during active infection, patients (from Seattle) were subsequently followed longitudinally. Repertoires were generated with immunoSEQ multiplex PCR, while TCRdb's copy carries only in-frame clones and drops some. The sample lists hundreds of thousands of clones, 86% occurring once. The germline gives CDR1 MRHNA, CDR2 SNTAGT. Deletions cut 4 bases from V and 0 bases from J, with 6 bases between. CDR3 length: 14 amino acids. This clone was seen once. V and J are TRBV6-4 and TRBJ2-2; D is unresolved. Specimen: peripheral blood. This sequence was found in an older woman with COVID-19, enrolled during active disease. As DNA, the CDR3 is TGTGCCAGCAGTGGGCAGTCGAACACCGGGGAGCTGTTTTTT. Protein sequence: CASSGQSNTGELFF.